These 25 T cell receptor beta chains were sequenced from one sample in a study of blood T cell repertoires in COVID-19. Measured with immunoSEQ multiplex PCR; TCRdb has only the in-frame clones, and not every one. The table records under 170,000 clones, approximately 90% of them present only once. The specimen sequenced was peripheral blood. These receptors came from a woman aged 55-69 years with active or convalescent COVID-19.

The genes are TRBV6-1 and TRBJ2-3, with D perhaps matching TRBD1 (5 bases). V lost 4 bases and J lost 6, with 20 bases in between. The CDR3 is 16 residues long. Germline V CDR1 and CDR2: MNHNS, SASEGT. The CDR3 coding sequence is TGTGCCAGCAGTGGAGTAGCAGGGCTTAATGGTGATACGCAGTATTTT. It translates to CASSGVAGLNGDTQYF.

The chain uses TRBV19 and TRBJ1-1, with no clear D. Trimming left V 3 bases short and J 0 bases short, with 11 bases between. This CDR3 contains 15 residues. Looked up from germline, CDR1 is LNHDA and CDR2 is SQIVND (reference sequence). Here the CDR3 reads CASSIMRLLNTEAFF. The CDR3 DNA is TGTGCCAGTAGTATCATGCGACTTTTGAACACTGAAGCTTTCTTT.

CDR3 bases: TGTGCCAGCAGCGTAGGAGGGACAGGCTACGAGCAGTACTTC. This encodes CASSVGGTGYEQYF. The chain couples TRBV9 to TRBJ2-7; 8 positions match TRBD1. Germline V gene sequence: CDR1 SGDLS, CDR2 YYNGEE. Trimming cost V 0 bases and J 3 bases; bases outside gene matches: 2. The CDR3 covers 14 residues. The full variable domain, completed using reference TRBV9 and TRBJ2-7, is DSGVTQTPKHLITATGQRVTLRCSPRSGDLSVYWYQQSLDQGLQFLIQYYNGEERAKGNILERFSAQQFPDLHSELNLSSLELGDSALYFCASSVGGTGYEQYFGPGTRLTVT.

This clone came up once. V gene TRBV18 combines with J gene TRBJ2-7; tentative D call: TRBD1 (5 bases). From germline, CDR1 is KGHSH and CDR2 LQKENI. This CDR3 contains 13 residues. V was trimmed by 3 bases and J by 9 bases, leaving 15 bases between them. The CDR3 loop reads CASSPPGQGRQYF. CDR3 in DNA: TGTGCCAGCTCACCCCCCGGGCAGGGAAGGCAGTACTTC.

The gene calls are TRBV5-4 and TRBJ1-6, with 7 bases matching TRBD1. The J segment lost 4 bases and the V segment lost 4 bases, leaving 2 bases of the junction unmatched. Per germline, CDR1 SGHNT and CDR2 YYREEE (reference sequence). CDR3 length: 14 amino acids. The DNA for the CDR3 is TGTGCCAGCAGCCGGGACAGTTATAATTCACCCCTCCACTTT. Protein sequence: CASSRDSYNSPLHF.

The chain has TRBV9 and TRBJ2-1; TRBD1 aligns across 10 bases. V shed 6 bases and J 10 bases; nucleotides not matched to a gene: 7. The CDR3 has 13 residues. CDR1 and CDR2 (germline): SGDLS, YYNGEE. The CDR3 region has the DNA TGTGCCAGCACCCAGGGACAGGGGAGAGAGCAGTTCTTC. Protein product: CASTQGQGREQFF.

The rearrangement joins TRBV15 to TRBJ1-2; D unclear. The ends were cut back, 5 bases at V and 4 bases at J, with 17 bases in the middle. CDR1 LNHNV and CDR2 YYDKDF come from the germline V gene (reference sequence). This CDR3 contains 15 residues. Written as DNA, the CDR3 is TGTGCCACCAGCGAGGCGCCCGAGGCCCCCTATGGCTACACCTTC. This codes for CATSEAPEAPYGYTF.

The chain joins TRBV2 to TRBJ2-7; 12 nucleotides agree with TRBD2. Germline V gene data show CDR1 as SNHLY and CDR2 as FYNNEI. CDR3 size: 14 residues. With 4 bases clipped from V and 3 bases from J, the junction kept 1 base outside the gene matches. The CDR3 here is CASSGTSGVYEQYF. As DNA, the CDR3 is TGTGCCAGCAGTGGGACTAGCGGGGTCTACGAGCAGTACTTC.

This sequence joins TRBV19 and TRBJ2-5; D uncertain. V shed 1 base and J shed 2 bases, with 11 bases lying between them. The CDR3 runs 15 residues. Germline loops: CDR1 LNHDA, CDR2 SQIVND (reference sequence). The CDR3 sequence: CASSIGGRFQETQYF. In nucleotides, the CDR3 is TGTGCCAGTAGTATAGGAGGCAGATTTCAAGAGACCCAGTACTTC.

The J gene is TRBJ2-7, the V gene TRBV11-2; 8 nucleotides agree with TRBD2. The CDR3 runs 14 residues. Trimming at V came to 5 bases and at J to 3 bases, leaving 6 bases not matched to a gene. Germline V gene lookup returns CDR1 SGHAT and CDR2 FQNNGV. This CDR3 is CASSTPGGFYEQYF. CDR3 DNA sequence: TGTGCCAGCAGCACCCCGGGGGGGTTCTACGAGCAGTACTTC.

The chain links TRBV7-9 to TRBJ1-2, with 8 bases identical to TRBD1. The trim removed 5 bases at V and 5 bases at J, leaving 7 bases unmatched. Germline values: CDR1 SEHNR, CDR2 FQNEAQ (reference sequence). This CDR3 is built from 14 residues. CDR3 bases: TGTGCCAGCAGCCCGGACAGGGTATGGTATGGCTACACCTTC. Translating gives CASSPDRVWYGYTF.

The chain is built from TRBV7-9 and TRBJ1-1; no clear D gene. The CDR3 has 14 residues. In germline, CDR1 is SEHNR, CDR2 FQNEAQ (reference sequence). Trimming left V 4 bases short and J 4 bases short, with 13 bases between. As DNA, the CDR3 is TGTGCCAGCAGCTCAGGCCCTCTGGGCACTGAAGCTTTCTTT. Residues: CASSSGPLGTEAFF.

The chain has TRBV7-6 and TRBJ1-3; D is possibly TRBD1 (5 bases). V lost 2 bases to trimming and J lost 2 bases, with 10 bases between them. CDR3 length: 15 amino acids. The germline V gene encodes CDR1 SGHVS and CDR2 FNYEAQ. CDR3 protein: CASSLSLTAGNTIYF. Here the CDR3 DNA reads TGTGCCAGCAGCTTATCTCTGACAGCTGGAAACACCATATATTTT. Full variable domain (remainder filled in from reference TRBV7-6 and TRBJ1-3): GAGVSQSPRYKVTKRGQDVALRCDPISGHVSLYWYRQALGQGPEFLTYFNYEAQQDKSGLPNDRFSAERPEGSISTLTIQRTEQRDSAMYRCASSLSLTAGNTIYFGEGSWLTVV.

The V call is TRBV5-8, the J call TRBJ1-1, with a possible D match to TRBD1 (6 bases). Germline loops: CDR1 SGHTS, CDR2 YDEGEE. CDR3 size: 13 residues. V was trimmed by 3 bases and J by 5 bases, leaving 11 bases between them. The CDR3 DNA follows: TGTGCCAGCAGCTCAGGGGTCCGGACTGAAGCTTTCTTT. Its protein product is CASSSGVRTEAFF.

J is TRBJ1-5 and V is TRBV6-5, with 7 bases fitting TRBD1. Germline CDR1 MNHEY, CDR2 SVGAGI. The CDR3 is made up of 15 amino acids. The DNA for the CDR3 is TGTGCGTTAGGGGGCGGGGCCGTTCTAAATCAGCCCCAGCATTTT. This translates into CALGGGAVLNQPQHF.

This chain joins TRBV6-2 or TRBV6-3 and TRBJ1-5, with 9 positions matching TRBD1. The length of the CDR3 is 19 residues. Germline V lookup: CDR1 MNHEY, CDR2 SVGEGT. V lost 4 bases, J lost 0 bases, and 13 bases stayed unmatched. The chain's CDR3 is CASSSRRTGVPYSNQPQHF. CDR3 nucleotide sequence: TGTGCCAGCAGTTCACGCCGGACAGGGGTTCCCTATAGCAATCAGCCCCAGCATTTT.

The V gene is TRBV12-3 or TRBV12-4, the J gene TRBJ2-3; 9 bases align to TRBD1. V gave up 6 bases and J gave up 4 bases; unmatched junction bases: 2. This CDR3 has 13 residues. CDR3 in amino acids: CASRRTGADTQYF. CDR3 DNA: TGTGCCAGCAGGAGGACAGGGGCAGATACGCAGTATTTT.

The rearrangement joins TRBV4-3 to TRBJ2-5; TRBD1 matches at 10 bases. This CDR3 contains 16 residues. J lost 4 bases, V lost 3 bases, and 8 bases had no gene match. Germline CDR1 reads LGHNA; CDR2 reads YSLEER. For the CDR3, the DNA is TGCGCCAGCAGCCAGGGGAGGGACAGGGGATCAGAGACCCAGTACTTC. Translating gives CASSQGRDRGSETQYF.

The chain couples TRBV4-3 to TRBJ2-1; D is unresolved. V was trimmed by 0 bases and J by 6 bases, leaving 6 bases between them. This CDR3 contains 13 residues. The germline V gene has CDR1 LGHNA and CDR2 YSLEER. In nucleotides, the CDR3 is TGCGCCAGCAGCCAAGAACCGAGCAATGAGCAGTTCTTC. The encoded protein is CASSQEPSNEQFF.

The CDR3 nucleotides are TGTGCCAGCAGCTTCACAGAAACCAACTATGGCTACACCTTC. This sequence encodes CASSFTETNYGYTF. The genes are TRBV5-6 and TRBJ1-2; D is unclear. CDR3 length: 14 residues. Trimming took off 2 bases at V and 2 bases at J, with 10 bases between the two ends. Germline V CDR1 and CDR2: SGHDT, YYEEEE.

The CDR3 here is CASRRDTTRPQHF. The CDR3 DNA reads TGTGCCAGCAGAAGGGACACCACCCGGCCCCAGCATTTT. The chain couples TRBV12-3 or TRBV12-4 to TRBJ1-5, with TRBD1 as a possible D gene (6 bases). The ends were cut back, 6 bases at V and 9 bases at J, with 15 bases in the middle. The CDR3 contains 13 residues.

The rearrangement links TRBV12-3 or TRBV12-4 to TRBJ1-6; 10 nucleotides match TRBD1. This CDR3 is 13 amino acids long. V gave up 5 bases and J gave up 14 bases; unmatched junction bases: 6. CDR3 protein: CASSPGQGGALHF. The CDR3 nucleotides read TGTGCCAGCAGTCCCGGACAGGGGGGGGCCCTCCACTTT.

The rearrangement links TRBV9 to TRBJ2-2, with D unclear. Germline V CDR1 and CDR2: SGDLS, YYNGEE. V lost 0 bases and J 0 bases, leaving 9 bases between the germline ends. There are 16 residues in the CDR3. CDR3 DNA sequence: TGTGCCAGCAGCGTAGTACACCGGGCGAACACCGGGGAGCTGTTTTTT. Its protein product is CASSVVHRANTGELFF.

V gene TRBV10-3 combines with J gene TRBJ2-3; D is possibly TRBD1 (6 bases). V lost 5 bases, J lost 4 bases, and 13 bases lay in between. CDR3 size: 14 residues. Per germline, CDR1 ENHRY and CDR2 SYGVKD. CDR3 residues: CAISPASGADTQYF. Here the CDR3 DNA reads TGTGCCATCAGTCCTGCGTCAGGGGCAGATACGCAGTATTTT.

The chain combines TRBV12-5 with TRBJ2-2, with a tentative D call TRBD1 (5 bases). V was clipped by 1 base and J by 6 bases, with 9 bases between them. CDR3 length equals 14 residues. The germline V gene encodes CDR1 LGHNT and CDR2 FRNRAP. CDR3 DNA: TGTGCTAGTGGTTTGGGCTTAGGGGCCGGGGAGCTGTTTTTT. Translated: CASGLGLGAGELFF. Drawing the rest from reference TRBV12-5 and TRBJ2-2, the complete variable domain is DARVTQTPRHKVTEMGQEVTMRCQPILGHNTVFWYRQTMMQGLELLAYFRNRAPLDDSGMPKDRFSAEMPDATLATLKIQPSEPRDSAVYFCASGLGLGAGELFFGEGSRLTVL.